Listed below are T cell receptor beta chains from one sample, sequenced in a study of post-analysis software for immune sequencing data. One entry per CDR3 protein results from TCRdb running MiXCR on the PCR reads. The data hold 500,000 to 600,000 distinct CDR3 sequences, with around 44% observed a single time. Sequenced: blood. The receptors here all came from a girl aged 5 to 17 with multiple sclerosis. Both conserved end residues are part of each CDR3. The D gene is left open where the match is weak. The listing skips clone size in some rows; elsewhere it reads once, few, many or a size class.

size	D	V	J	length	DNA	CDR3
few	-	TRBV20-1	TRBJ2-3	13	TGCAGTGCCACCGGGACTAGCACAGATACGCAGTATTTT	CSATGTSTDTQYF
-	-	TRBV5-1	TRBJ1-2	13	TGCGCCAGCAGCCCCGGGACGCCGGATGGCTACACCTTC	CASSPGTPDGYTF
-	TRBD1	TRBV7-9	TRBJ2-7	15	TGTGCCAGCAGCTCCACGACAGGGTCCCTTTACGAGCAGTACTTC	CASSSTTGSLYEQYF
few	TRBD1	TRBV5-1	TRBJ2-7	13	TGCGCCAGCAGCTTACAGGCAGGGGGCGAGCAGTACTTC	CASSLQAGGEQYF
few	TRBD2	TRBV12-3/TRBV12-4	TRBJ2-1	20	TGTGCCAGCAGTTCCCGGAGCGGGAGGGCCGCTATTTACTTCAACAATGAGCAGTTCTTC	CASSSRSGRAAIYFNNEQFF
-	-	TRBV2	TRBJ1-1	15	TGTGCCAGCAGTGACCCTGAGGGAGGGCAGACTGAAGCTTTCTTT	CASSDPEGGQTEAFF
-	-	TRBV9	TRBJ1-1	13	TGTGCCAGCAGCGCTGGGGCGAACACTGAAGCTTTCTTT	CASSAGANTEAFF
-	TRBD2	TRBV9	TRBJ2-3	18	TGTGCCAGCAGCGTAACGGGACTAGCGGGGGGGCTGACAGATACGCAGTATTTT	CASSVTGLAGGLTDTQYF
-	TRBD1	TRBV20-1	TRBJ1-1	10	TGCAGTGCTAGGGGACAGGGGGCTTTCTTT	CSARGQGAFF
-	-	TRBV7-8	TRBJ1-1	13	TGTGCCAGCAACCACCCGGGGAACACTGAAGCTTTCTTT	CASNHPGNTEAFF
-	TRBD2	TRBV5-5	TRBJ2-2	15	TGTGCCAGTTGGACTAGCGGGAGAGGTACCGGGGAGCTGTTTTTT	CASWTSGRGTGELFF
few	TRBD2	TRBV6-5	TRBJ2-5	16	TGTGCCAGCAGTTACTCGTCTAGCGGGGACCAAGAGACCCAGTACTTC	CASSYSSSGDQETQYF
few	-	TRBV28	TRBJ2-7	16	TGTGCCAGCAGTTTAATAGGTGGCGGGGGCACCTACGAGCAGTACTTC	CASSLIGGGGTYEQYF
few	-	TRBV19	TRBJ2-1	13	TGTGCCAGTAGTCTGGGACATAACAATGAGCAGTTCTTC	CASSLGHNNEQFF
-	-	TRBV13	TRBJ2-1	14	TGTGCCAGCAGCTTTATGCGGGTGGACAATGAGCAGTTCTTC	CASSFMRVDNEQFF
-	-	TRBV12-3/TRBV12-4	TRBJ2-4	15	TGTGCCAGCATGGGGGGGCAGCTAGCCAAAAACATTCAGTACTTC	CASMGGQLAKNIQYF
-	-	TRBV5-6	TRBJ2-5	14	TGTGCCAGCAGCTTGAAGAGGGGGGTAGAGACCCAGTACTTC	CASSLKRGVETQYF
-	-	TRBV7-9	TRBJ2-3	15	TGTGCCAGCAGCCCATATCTAGGCCCCACAGATACGCAGTATTTT	CASSPYLGPTDTQYF
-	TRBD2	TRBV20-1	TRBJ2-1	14	TGCAGTGCTAGAAGGGCTAGCGGGAGTGATGAGCAGTTCTTC	CSARRASGSDEQFF
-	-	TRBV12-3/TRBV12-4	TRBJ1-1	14	TGTGCCAGCATCGACCGGACAGTTAGCACTGAAGCTTTCTTT	CASIDRTVSTEAFF
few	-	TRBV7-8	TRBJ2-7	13	TGTGCCAGCAGCTCCCCTGGGTCGTTCGAGCAGTACTTC	CASSSPGSFEQYF
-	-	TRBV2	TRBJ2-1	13	TGTGCCAGCAGGGAACAGGGCGACAATGAGCAGTTCTTC	CASREQGDNEQFF
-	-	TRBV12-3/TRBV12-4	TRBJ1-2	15	TGTGCCAGCAGCTCTAGAGGCGGGGGGCACTATGGCTACACCTTC	CASSSRGGGHYGYTF
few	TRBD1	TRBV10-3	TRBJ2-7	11	TGTGCCATCAGCACAGGGGAGGAGCAGTACTTC	CAISTGEEQYF
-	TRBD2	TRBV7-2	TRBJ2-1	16	TGTGCCAGCAGCTTATCCGGACTAGCGGTCTACAATGAGCAGTTCTTC	CASSLSGLAVYNEQFF
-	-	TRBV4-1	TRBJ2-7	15	TGCGCCAGCAGCCCCTTCCCGGGGGCTACCTACGAGCAGTACTTC	CASSPFPGATYEQYF
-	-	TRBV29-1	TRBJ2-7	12	TGCAGCGTTCTAGGCCAGGGGTTCGAGCAGAACTTC	CSVLGQGFEQNF
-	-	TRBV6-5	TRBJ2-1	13	TGTGCCAGCAGCCTCGGGACTTTCAATGAGCAGTTCTTC	CASSLGTFNEQFF
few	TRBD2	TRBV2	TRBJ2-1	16	TGTGCCAGCAGTACTGGTGTGGCGGGGGGGTTCAATGAGCAGTTCTTC	CASSTGVAGGFNEQFF
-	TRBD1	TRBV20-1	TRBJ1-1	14	TGCAGTGCTAGAGGAACAGGGGGGGACACTGAAGCTTTCTTT	CSARGTGGDTEAFF
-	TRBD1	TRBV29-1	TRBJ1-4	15	TGCAGCGTCGCGGGACAGGGGGGGCATAATGAAAAACTGTTTTTT	CSVAGQGGHNEKLFF
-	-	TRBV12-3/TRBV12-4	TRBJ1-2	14	TGTGCCAGCAGTTTGCCAGGGGAAGACTATGGCTACACCTTC	CASSLPGEDYGYTF